These 27 T cell receptor beta chains were sequenced from one sample in a study of glioma-infiltrating T cells. TCR alpha and beta CDR3 regions were amplified from RNA using iRepertoire nested multiplex PCR. From the multiplex PCR reads, TCRdb called clonotypes with MiXCR, one entry per CDR3 protein. The sample yields around 10,000 distinct CDR3 sequences, about 50% seen once. Sequenced material: glioma tissue, nonneoplastic brain tissue, or PBMCs (not recorded which). Source of these receptors: a human donor with low-grade glioma or glioblastoma, undergoing nonglioma brain surgery, or in good health (not recorded which).

This clonotype is categorized as medium-sized (0.01 to 0.1%). The chain employs TRBV20-1 and TRBJ2-5; TRBD2 agrees at 9 bases. The CDR3 covers 17 residues. Germline-derived CDR1 and CDR2 are DFQATT and SNEGSKA (reference sequence). Trimming cost V 0 bases and J 6 bases; bases outside gene matches: 14. This CDR3 reads CSARDEASGRSYKTQYF. The CDR3 DNA follows: TGCAGTGCTAGAGATGAGGCCAGCGGGAGGAGCTACAAGACCCAGTACTTC.

The chain couples TRBV2 to TRBJ2-3; D unresolved. Germline CDR1 and CDR2: SNHLY and FYNNEI. Trimming cost V 4 bases and J 0 bases, with 11 bases left between them. The CDR3 consists of 15 residues. DNA for the CDR3: TGTGCCAGCAGTGTAGGGATAACGAGCACAGATACGCAGTATTTT. It translates to CASSVGITSTDTQYF.

The CDR3 nucleotides are TGTGCCAGCAGCTTACCAGGGGGGTCTGGCGGTCTCTGCAATGAGCAGTTCTTC. Its protein is CASSLPGGSGGLCNEQFF. The V call is TRBV7-6, the J call TRBJ2-1; weak D call: TRBD1 (7 bases). Germline V gives CDR1 SGHVS, CDR2 FNYEAQ. CDR3 size: 18 residues. The germline V and J ends were trimmed by 2 bases and 6 bases, with 23 bases remaining between them.

Of note for this clonotype: A read error is possible here, since a much larger clone lies one base away. The J gene is TRBJ2-7, the V gene TRBV5-6; weak D call: TRBD2 (6 bases). Trimming pared 1 base from V and 2 bases from J, leaving 13 bases between. The CDR3 sequence is 15 residues long. Germline V lookup: CDR1 SGHDT, CDR2 YYEEEE. CDR3 DNA: TGTGCCAGCAGCTTGTCCGGGACTCCGGCCTACGAGCAGTACTTC. Protein product: CASSLSGTPAYEQYF.

A remark on this clonotype: At one boundary the junction diverges from the germline segment, which might be a read error. This chain uses TRBV27 with TRBJ2-7; D call uncertain. CDR1 is MNHEY, CDR2 SMNVEV, per germline (reference sequence). The CDR3 runs 15 residues. CDR3 sequence: CASIPRPSRNYDQYF. The CDR3 nucleotides are TGTGCCAGCATACCGAGGCCTAGTCGCAACTACGATCAGTACTTC.

The sample holds many counts of this clonotype. The CDR3 here is CASSPGQSLNSPLHF. CDR3 DNA: TGTGCCAGCAGTCCCGGACAGTCCCTTAATTCACCCCTCCACTTT. The gene calls are TRBV2 and TRBJ1-6; weak D call: TRBD1 (6 bases). The CDR3 runs to 15 residues. The germline V gene encodes CDR1 SNHLY and CDR2 FYNNEI. V was pared by 5 bases and J by 6 bases, with 14 bases between.

As regards this clonotype: A read error may account for a junction end that differs from germline. The chain carries TRBV7-8 and TRBJ1-3; D remains unclear. The length of the CDR3 is 19 residues. The germline gives CDR1 SGHVS, CDR2 FQNEAQ. CDR3 sequence: CASSPYLGGRHRSGNTIYF. The CDR3 coding sequence is TGTGCCAGCAGCCCGTATTTAGGAGGGAGACACCGCTCTGGAAACACTATATATTTT.

The chain recombines TRBV6-4 with TRBJ2-3; no reliable D call. V dropped 7 bases and J dropped 6 bases, with 8 bases sitting between them. The CDR3 is made up of 11 amino acids. Germline V lookup: CDR1 MRHNA, CDR2 SNTAGT. For the CDR3, the DNA is TGTGCCAGCAACAGCCCTGATACGCAGTATTTT. Translating gives CASNSPDTQYF.

On this clonotype itself: Relative to the germline gene, one junction end is altered; a read error may explain this. The CDR3 sequence: CVSSLGKGGSEALF. As DNA, the CDR3 is TGTGTCAGCAGTTTGGGAAAGGGTGGGAGTGAAGCTTTATTT. This rearrangement joins TRBV12-3 or TRBV12-4 to TRBJ1-1; D call uncertain. The CDR3 has 14 residues.

This clonotype is medium-sized by share. V and J are TRBV6-1 and TRBJ2-2; D is possibly TRBD2 (5 bases). Trimming stripped 7 bases from V and 4 bases from J, with 13 bases between. This CDR3 has 14 amino acids. The germline V gene encodes CDR1 MNHNS and CDR2 SASEGT. CDR3 region: CASKSGILTGELFF. The CDR3 region has the DNA TGTGCCAGCAAATCCGGGATCCTCACCGGGGAGCTGTTTTTT.

This clonotype is medium-sized (0.01 to 0.1%) in the sample. The V call is TRBV2, the J call TRBJ2-2; D gene ambiguous. This CDR3 spans 15 amino acids. The V end lost 2 bases, the J end lost 4 bases, and 11 bases lay between the germline ends. The V gene's germline CDR1 is SNHLY and CDR2 FYNNEI. CDR3 sequence: CASSENAASTGELFF. For the CDR3, the DNA is TGTGCCAGCAGTGAAAACGCAGCGAGCACCGGGGAGCTGTTTTTT.

The gene calls are TRBV12-2 and TRBJ2-7; the D call TRBD2 from the table was never checked on the DNA. TRBV12-2 is a listed pseudogene. The CDR3 is 17 residues long. Here the CDR3 reads CASRLAILRLAAYEQYF. The CDR3 DNA reads TGTGCAAGTCGCTTAGCGATTCTCCGGCTAGCGGCGTACGAGCAGTACTTC.

This clonotype has at least ten counts. The chain uses TRBV28 and TRBJ2-7; 9 bases match TRBD1. In germline, CDR1 is MDHEN, CDR2 SYDVKM. V dropped 5 bases and J dropped 5; count of bases not matched to a gene: 13. The CDR3 has 16 residues. CDR3 in DNA: TGTGCCAGCAGTCGCGGGCGGGACAGGGTTTTTGACGAGCAGTACTTC. The encoded protein is CASSRGRDRVFDEQYF.

The gene calls are TRBV28 and TRBJ2-5; D assignment may be TRBD1 or TRBD2 (5 bases each). Between the trimmed V and J ends, which lost 7 bases and 6 bases, there was a span of 24 bases. The CDR3 has 16 residues. CDR1 and CDR2 (germline): MDHEN, SYDVKM. DNA of the CDR3: TGTGCCAGCACTTCTGCCTACTGGCCGGGGCAACAGACCCAGTACTTC. It encodes CASTSAYWPGQQTQYF.

Worth noting for this clonotype: A read error may account for a junction end that differs from germline. The chain combines TRBV12-3 or TRBV12-4 with TRBJ2-7; D may be TRBD2 (6 bases). There are 14 residues in the CDR3. The DNA for the CDR3 is TGTGCCGGCAGCAGGGACTCGAATCTATACGGGCAGTACTTC. Its protein is CAGSRDSNLYGQYF.

This clonotype was recorded many times. The V call is TRBV30, the J call TRBJ1-3, with a tentative D call TRBD1 (5 bases). Per germline, CDR1 GTSNPN and CDR2 SVGIG (reference sequence). The length of the CDR3 is 14 residues. Trimming left V 2 bases short and J 4 bases short, with 12 bases between. For the CDR3, the DNA is TGTGCCTGGAGTCGTGGGACGTTAGGAAACACCATATATTTT. Protein sequence: CAWSRGTLGNTIYF.

This clonotype was observed a single time. The J gene is TRBJ2-7, the V gene TRBV7-2; no clear D. CDR1 SGHTA and CDR2 FQGNSA come from the germline V gene. This CDR3 region has 14 residues. The V gene lost 1 base and the J gene lost 3 bases, with 10 bases spanning the gap. CDR3 in amino acids: CASSLGGGCYEQYF. The CDR3 DNA sequence: TGTGCCAGCAGCTTAGGTGGCGGTTGCTACGAGCAGTACTTC. The entire variable domain, with the rest obtained from reference TRBV7-2 and TRBJ2-7, is as follows: GAGVSQSPSNKVTEKGKDVELRCDPISGHTALYWYRQSLGQGLEFLIYFQGNSAPDKSGLPSDRFSAERTGGSVSTLTIQRTQQEDSAVYLCASSLGGGCYEQYFGPGTRLTVT.

This clonotype appeared a few times. A read error is possible here, since a much larger clone lies one base away. The chain links TRBV11-2 to TRBJ2-7; 12 nucleotides align to TRBD2. This CDR3 has 15 amino acids. Per germline, CDR1 SGHAT and CDR2 FQNNGV. J was trimmed by 2 bases and V by 6 bases; bases with no gene match: 5. CDR3 loop: CASRRASGRAYEQYF. In DNA, the CDR3 is TGTGCCAGCAGACGTGCTAGCGGGAGGGCCTACGAGCAGTACTTC.

This clonotype was counted at least ten times. V is TRBV6-1 and J is TRBJ2-7; D not certain. The length of the CDR3 is 17 residues. The germline V and J ends were trimmed by 8 bases and 4 bases, with 27 bases remaining between them. The germline gives CDR1 MNHNS, CDR2 SASEGT. The CDR3 sequence: CASSTPAGRSNPYEQYF. The DNA of the CDR3 is TGTGCCAGCTCAACCCCCGCCGGTAGGAGCAACCCTTACGAGCAGTACTTC.

At least ten counts were recorded for this clonotype. The V gene is TRBV4-2, the J gene TRBJ2-7; TRBD2 agrees at 13 bases. CDR1 LGHNA and CDR2 YNFKEQ come from the germline V gene. The CDR3 loop spans 16 amino acids. J lost 5 bases, V lost 4 bases, and 8 bases had no gene match. This CDR3 reads CASSPPWTSGRNEQYF. The CDR3 nucleotides read TGTGCCAGCAGCCCGCCTTGGACTAGCGGGAGAAACGAGCAGTACTTC.

The table lists this clonotype with many counts. The chain is built from TRBV29-1 and TRBJ2-5; D remains ambiguous. Per germline, CDR1 SQVTM and CDR2 ANQGSEA. V lost 4 bases, J lost 1 base, and 7 bases lay in between. The CDR3 consists of 12 residues. This CDR3 reads CSVGRLQETQYF. The CDR3 DNA is TGCAGCGTTGGCAGACTCCAAGAGACCCAGTACTTC.

This clonotype ranks as medium-sized (0.01 to 0.1%). The rearrangement joins TRBV6-1 to TRBJ2-1; 7 bases fit TRBD1. This CDR3 is built from 17 residues. The germline gives CDR1 MNHNS, CDR2 SASEGT. J was trimmed by 7 bases and V by 6 bases; bases with no gene match: 18. This CDR3 reads CASSFPERGGLENEQFF. The CDR3 DNA is TGTGCCAGCAGCTTCCCCGAGCGAGGGGGCCTAGAGAATGAGCAGTTCTTC.

Concerning this clonotype: As the CDR3 is not closed by the conserved phenylalanine or tryptophan, this likely results from a read error. Written as DNA, the CDR3 is TGTGTCAGCAGTTACCTGGGACAGGGTACCTACAATGAGCAGTTCCTC. As protein: CVSSYLGQGTYNEQFL. The chain is built from TRBV6-6 and TRBJ2-1; 9 nucleotides line up with TRBD1. Germline V CDR1 and CDR2: MNHNY, SVGAGI (reference sequence). CDR3 size: 16 residues.

This chain joins TRBV28 and TRBJ2-7, with TRBD2 as a possible D gene (7 bases). Germline V lookup: CDR1 MDHEN, CDR2 SYDVKM. The CDR3 totals 15 residues. V was trimmed by 6 bases and J by 2 bases, leaving 17 bases between them. CDR3 coding DNA: TGTGCCAGCAGCTTAGAAACGGGGGGCCCCTACGAGCAGTACTTC. It specifies CASSLETGGPYEQYF.

This clonotype was counted ten times or more. Its ends do not fully match the called genes, so a read error is possible. V usage is TRBV3-1 and J usage is TRBJ2-3; 9 bases are shared with TRBD2. The CDR3 totals 15 residues. Per the germline V gene, CDR1 is LGHDT and CDR2 is YNNKEL (reference sequence). For the CDR3, the DNA is TGTGCCATCAGCCAAGTAGCGGGAGTCGCAGATACGCAGTATTTT. It specifies CAISQVAGVADTQYF.

Ten or more counts support this clonotype. A much larger clone is a single base away; this may be a read error. This chain uses TRBV2 with TRBJ2-2; D ambiguous. With 2 bases removed from V and 0 bases from J, the gap between germline ends came to 7 bases. The CDR3 totals 15 residues. The germline V gene encodes CDR1 SNHLY and CDR2 FYNNEI. The CDR3 DNA reads TGTGCCAGCAGTGAAAACGCAGCGAACACCGGGGAGCTGTTTTTT. It encodes CASSENAANTGELFF.

The chain recombines TRBV20-1 with TRBJ2-7, with a weak D call TRBD2 (5 bases). This CDR3 comprises 14 residues. The germline CDR1 and CDR2 sequences are DFQATT and SNEGSKA (reference sequence). Trimming pared 3 bases from V and 9 bases from J, leaving 21 bases between. The CDR3 here is CSASLRTRGEGQYF. DNA for the CDR3: TGCAGTGCTAGCCTCAGGACCCGGGGTGAGGGGCAGTACTTC.